This T cell receptor (beta chain) was identified in a study of molecular identifiers for immune sequencing clone quantification listed by TCRdb under 2018. At the level of the whole study: For a replicate experiment, the RNA from either roughly 18,000 or 92,000 naive CD8 T cells was divided into five aliquots, and four of those aliquots went on to sequencing. This methods study used CD8 T cells to benchmark TCR RNA copy counting and molecular-identifier clustering-based TCR repertoire sequencing (MIDCIRS). Results and caveats for the whole study, not just this receptor: Even against a background of some 1 million naive CD8 T cells, spiked-in Jurkat TCR RNA amounting to a single cell's worth was reported to be detectable. Naive libraries contained spiked-in Jurkat TCR RNA (approximately nine copies' worth), which is not part of the donor repertoire. Modeling gave 3 to 3.5 recovered TCR RNA copies per cell versus approximately 11 by digital PCR, implying about 30% capture efficiency. When barcode sub-clustering was omitted, TCR diversity was inflated by chimeric consensus sequences, with chimeras reaching as high as 47%. Identical TCR molecules sharing a barcode could cause highly expanded clone sizes to be underestimated. In CMV-specific effector cells, over 98% of molecules were held by clones above 20 RNA copies, whereas under 1% of molecules were held by such clones in naive cells.

With respect to this clonotype: No cognate antigen has been identified for it. One end of the junction does not line up with germline, which may come from a read error.

Libraries came from PCR. Sequencer: Illumina HiSeq 4000. Preparation of bulk TCR libraries followed a previously described approach, with the TCR primers listed in Table S5. The Qiagen AllPrep DNA/RNA kit was used to purify total RNA. Before analysis, reads from multiple sequencing runs of one library were combined. Processing in the source paper ran as follows. Only reads with exact TCR constant sequence were kept, trimmed to 150 nt, and grouped by their 12-nt molecular barcodes. Reads in each barcode group were sub-clustered using a 15% Levenshtein threshold, and a quality-weighted consensus sequence was built for each RNA molecule. Non-functional sequences were discarded, and so were lower-count sequences lying one edit away from another sequence. Barcode sub-clusters with fewer than 20% of the maximum read count were removed, based on fitting two negative binomial distributions. The public reads were reprocessed in TCRdb via fastp at Q25 and MiXCR, keeping in-frame beta chains. Duplicate CDR3 protein sequences are folded into a single record with the most common DNA and genes. The V and J calls reflect TCRdb's pipeline rather than the authors' work. The sample has around 470,000 distinct CDR3 sequences on record, over 20% of them singletons. The top ten constitute approximately 0.84% of the sample.

Naive CD8 T cell libraries were made from roughly 20,000 to 1,000,000 sorted cells using 10%, 30% or 50% of purified RNA. Naive CD8 T cells were FACS-sorted as CD8+CD4-CCR7+CD45RA+ on a BD FACSAria II into RLT Plus buffer. To test detection sensitivity, Jurkat RNA equivalent to roughly eleven TCR copies was spiked into samples of roughly 18,000-1,100,000 naive CD8 T cells. Enrichment of CD8 T cells was performed with RosetteSep CD8+ T Cell Enrichment Cocktail and Ficoll-Paque, after which ACK red cell lysis was carried out. CDR1 and CDR2, looked up from the germline V gene, are SQVTM and ANQGSEA. Its CDR3 holds 14 amino acids, cysteine through phenylalanine. The retained sequence is limited to the CDR3, 42 bases, with the frame set at the first base.

Sequencing was carried out using naive CD8+ T cells from blood, with Jurkat cell RNA spiked in. Explained via the paper, the cell subset or site label denotes: FACS-sorted CD8+CD4-CCR7+CD45RA+ naive T cells. The sequence was collected from a human donor in good health. Some libraries in this study had Jurkat cell RNA spiked in. This sequence uses TRBV29-1 and TRBJ2-1; 8 central bases correspond to TRBD1. The CDR3 reads CGVEQGVWYNEQFF. The nucleotide sequence reads as follows: TGCGGCGTTGAACAGGGGGTATGGTACAATGAGCAGTTCTTC.